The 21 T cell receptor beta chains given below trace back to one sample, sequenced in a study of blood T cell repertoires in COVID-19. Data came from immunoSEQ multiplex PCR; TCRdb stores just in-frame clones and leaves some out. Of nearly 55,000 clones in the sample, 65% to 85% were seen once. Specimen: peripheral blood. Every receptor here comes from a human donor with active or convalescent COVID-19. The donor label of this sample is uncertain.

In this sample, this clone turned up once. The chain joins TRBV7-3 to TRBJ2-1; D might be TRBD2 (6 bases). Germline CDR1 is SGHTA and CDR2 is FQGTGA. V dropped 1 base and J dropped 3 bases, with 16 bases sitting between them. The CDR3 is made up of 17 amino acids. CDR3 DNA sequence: TGTGCCAGCAGCTTAAGGGGGGAGGACGGCAACTACAATGAGCAGTTCTTC. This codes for CASSLRGEDGNYNEQFF. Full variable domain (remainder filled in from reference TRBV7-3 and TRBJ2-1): GAGVSQTPSNKVTEKGKYVELRCDPISGHTALYWYRQSLGQGPEFLIYFQGTGAADDSGLPNDRFFAVRPEGSVSTLKIQRTERGDSAVYLCASSLRGEDGNYNEQFFGPGTRLTVL.

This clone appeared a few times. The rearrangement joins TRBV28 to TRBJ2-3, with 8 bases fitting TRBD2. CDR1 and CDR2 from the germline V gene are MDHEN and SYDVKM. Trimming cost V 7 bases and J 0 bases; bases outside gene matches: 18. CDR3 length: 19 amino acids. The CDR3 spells CASTRTSGSSRASTDTQYF. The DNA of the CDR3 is TGTGCCAGCACCCGTACTAGCGGCAGCAGTAGGGCGAGCACAGATACGCAGTATTTT.

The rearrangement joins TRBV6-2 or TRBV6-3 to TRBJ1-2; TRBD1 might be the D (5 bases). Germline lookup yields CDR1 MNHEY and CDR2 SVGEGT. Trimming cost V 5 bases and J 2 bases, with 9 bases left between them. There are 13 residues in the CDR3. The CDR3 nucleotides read TGTGCCAGCAGTCCGGACACCAACTATGGCTACACCTTC. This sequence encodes CASSPDTNYGYTF.

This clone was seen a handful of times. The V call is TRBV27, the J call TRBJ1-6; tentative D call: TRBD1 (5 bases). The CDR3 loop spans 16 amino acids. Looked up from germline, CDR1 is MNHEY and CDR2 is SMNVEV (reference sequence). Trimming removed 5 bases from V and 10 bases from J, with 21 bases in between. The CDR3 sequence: CASSALNVGGRSPLHF. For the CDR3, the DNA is TGTGCCAGCAGTGCGCTTAATGTGGGGGGACGGTCACCCCTCCACTTT.

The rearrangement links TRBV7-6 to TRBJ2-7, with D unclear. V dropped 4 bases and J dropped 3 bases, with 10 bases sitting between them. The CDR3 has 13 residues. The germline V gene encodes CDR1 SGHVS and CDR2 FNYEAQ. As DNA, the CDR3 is TGTGCCAGCAGCTGCGACAATTGCTACGAGCAGTACTTC. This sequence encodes CASSCDNCYEQYF.

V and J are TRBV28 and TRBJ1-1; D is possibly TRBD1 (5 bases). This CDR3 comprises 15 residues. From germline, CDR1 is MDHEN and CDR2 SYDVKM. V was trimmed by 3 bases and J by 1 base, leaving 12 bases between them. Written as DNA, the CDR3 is TGTGCCAGCAGTTTCCTTGACAGAGAGAACACTGAAGCTTTCTTT. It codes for CASSFLDRENTEAFF.

The CDR3 region is CASSSRTSGSHEQYF. CDR3 DNA: TGTGCCAGCAGTTCCAGGACTAGCGGGAGCCACGAGCAGTACTTC. The chain has TRBV27 and TRBJ2-7; 13 bases are shared with TRBD2. Germline V gene data show CDR1 as MNHEY and CDR2 as SMNVEV (reference sequence). The CDR3 sequence is 15 residues long. J gave up 5 bases and V 4 bases, and 5 bases lay outside the gene matches.

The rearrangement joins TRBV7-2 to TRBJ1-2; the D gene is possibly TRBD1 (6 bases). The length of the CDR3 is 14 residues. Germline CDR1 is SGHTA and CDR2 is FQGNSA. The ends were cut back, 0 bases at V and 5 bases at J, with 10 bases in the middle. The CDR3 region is CASSLATGRYGYTF. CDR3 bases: TGTGCCAGCAGCTTAGCTACAGGGCGGTATGGCTACACCTTC. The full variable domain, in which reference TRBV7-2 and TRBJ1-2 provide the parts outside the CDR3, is GAGVSQSPSNKVTEKGKDVELRCDPISGHTALYWYRQSLGQGLEFLIYFQGNSAPDKSGLPSDRFSAERTGGSVSTLTIQRTQQEDSAVYLCASSLATGRYGYTFGSGTRLTVV.

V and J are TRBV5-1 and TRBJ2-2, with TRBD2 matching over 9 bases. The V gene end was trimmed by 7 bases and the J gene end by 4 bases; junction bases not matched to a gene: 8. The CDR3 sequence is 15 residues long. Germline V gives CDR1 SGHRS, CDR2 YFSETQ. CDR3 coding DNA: TGCGCCAGCGGCCCGAGCGGGGGGCGCACCGGGGAGCTGTTTTTT. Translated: CASGPSGGRTGELFF.

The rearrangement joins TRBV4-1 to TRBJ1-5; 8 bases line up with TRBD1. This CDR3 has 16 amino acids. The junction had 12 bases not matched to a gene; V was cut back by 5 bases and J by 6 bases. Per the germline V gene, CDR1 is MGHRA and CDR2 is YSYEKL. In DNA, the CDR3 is TGCGCCAGCAGCTCCGAGACCAGGGGGCAGGGTCAGCCCCAGCATTTT. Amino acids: CASSSETRGQGQPQHF.

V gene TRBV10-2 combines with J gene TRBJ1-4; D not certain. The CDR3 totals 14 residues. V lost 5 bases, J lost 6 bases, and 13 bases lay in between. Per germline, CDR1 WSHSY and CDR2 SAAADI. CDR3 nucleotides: TGCGCCAGCAGTATAGGCCCGGAGGATGAAAAACTGTTTTTT. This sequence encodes CASSIGPEDEKLFF.

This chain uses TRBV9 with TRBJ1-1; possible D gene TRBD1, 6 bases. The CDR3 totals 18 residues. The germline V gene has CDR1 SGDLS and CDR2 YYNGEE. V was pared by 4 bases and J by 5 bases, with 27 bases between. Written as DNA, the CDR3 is TGTGCCAGCAGCCCAGGAGGGGGGGCGAGGACCCTATTAACTGAAGCTTTCTTT. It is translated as CASSPGGGARTLLTEAFF.

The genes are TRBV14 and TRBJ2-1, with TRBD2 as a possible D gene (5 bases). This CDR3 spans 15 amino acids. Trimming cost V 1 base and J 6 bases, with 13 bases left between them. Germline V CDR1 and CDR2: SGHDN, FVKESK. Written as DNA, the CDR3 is TGTGCCAGCAGCCAAGCCCCCGAGGGCCTCAATGAGCAGTTCTTC. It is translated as CASSQAPEGLNEQFF. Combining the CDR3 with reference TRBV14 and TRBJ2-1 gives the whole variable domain EAGVTQFPSHSVIEKGQTVTLRCDPISGHDNLYWYRRVMGKEIKFLLHFVKESKQDESGMPNNRFLAERTGGTYSTLKVQPAELEDSGVYFCASSQAPEGLNEQFFGPGTRLTVL.

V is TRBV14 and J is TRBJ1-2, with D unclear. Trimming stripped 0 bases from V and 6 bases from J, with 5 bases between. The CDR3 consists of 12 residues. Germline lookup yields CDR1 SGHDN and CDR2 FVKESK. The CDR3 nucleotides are TGTGCCAGCAGCCAAGAGTTTAATGGCTACACCTTC. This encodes CASSQEFNGYTF.

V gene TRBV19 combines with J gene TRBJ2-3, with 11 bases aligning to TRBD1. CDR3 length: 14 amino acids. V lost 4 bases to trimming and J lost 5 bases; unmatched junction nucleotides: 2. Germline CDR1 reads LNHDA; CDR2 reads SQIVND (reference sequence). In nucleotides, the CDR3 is TGTGCCAGTAGTAGGACAGGGGGCGGAGATACGCAGTATTTT. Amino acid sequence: CASSRTGGGDTQYF.

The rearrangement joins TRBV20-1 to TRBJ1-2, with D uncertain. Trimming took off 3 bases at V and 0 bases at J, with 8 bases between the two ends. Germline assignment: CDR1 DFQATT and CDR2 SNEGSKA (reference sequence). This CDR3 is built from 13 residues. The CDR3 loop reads CSASVQTNYGYTF. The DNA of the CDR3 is TGCAGTGCTAGTGTCCAGACTAACTATGGCTACACCTTC.

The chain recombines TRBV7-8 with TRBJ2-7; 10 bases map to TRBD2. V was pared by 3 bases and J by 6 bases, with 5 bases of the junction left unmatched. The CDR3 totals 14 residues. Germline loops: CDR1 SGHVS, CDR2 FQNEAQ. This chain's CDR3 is CASSFSGRNSEQYF. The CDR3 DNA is TGTGCCAGCAGCTTTAGCGGGAGGAATAGCGAGCAGTACTTC.

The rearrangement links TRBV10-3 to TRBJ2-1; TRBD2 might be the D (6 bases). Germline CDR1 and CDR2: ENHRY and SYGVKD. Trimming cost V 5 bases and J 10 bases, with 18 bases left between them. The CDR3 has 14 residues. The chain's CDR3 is CAISPGTPPSEQFF. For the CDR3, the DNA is TGTGCCATCAGTCCCGGGACTCCCCCCTCGGAGCAGTTCTTC.

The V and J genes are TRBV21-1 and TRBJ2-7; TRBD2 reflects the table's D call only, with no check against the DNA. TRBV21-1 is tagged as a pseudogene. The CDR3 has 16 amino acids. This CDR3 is CASSKFGRASSYEQYF. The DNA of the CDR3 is TGTGCCAGCAGCAAATTCGGGAGGGCCTCGTCCTACGAGCAGTACTTC.

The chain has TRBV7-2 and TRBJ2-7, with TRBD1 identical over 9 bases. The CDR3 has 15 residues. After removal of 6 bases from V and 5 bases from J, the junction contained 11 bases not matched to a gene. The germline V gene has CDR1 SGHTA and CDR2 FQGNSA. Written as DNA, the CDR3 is TGTGCCAGCAGTCCATTCGGACAGGGGAACGACGAGCAGTACTTC. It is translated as CASSPFGQGNDEQYF.

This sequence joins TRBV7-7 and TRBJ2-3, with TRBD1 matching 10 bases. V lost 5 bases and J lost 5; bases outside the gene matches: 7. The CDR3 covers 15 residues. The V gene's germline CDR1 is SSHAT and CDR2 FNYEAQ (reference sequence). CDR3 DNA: TGTGCCAGCAGCCTTGGGACAGGGGAAATAGATACGCAGTATTTT. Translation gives CASSLGTGEIDTQYF.